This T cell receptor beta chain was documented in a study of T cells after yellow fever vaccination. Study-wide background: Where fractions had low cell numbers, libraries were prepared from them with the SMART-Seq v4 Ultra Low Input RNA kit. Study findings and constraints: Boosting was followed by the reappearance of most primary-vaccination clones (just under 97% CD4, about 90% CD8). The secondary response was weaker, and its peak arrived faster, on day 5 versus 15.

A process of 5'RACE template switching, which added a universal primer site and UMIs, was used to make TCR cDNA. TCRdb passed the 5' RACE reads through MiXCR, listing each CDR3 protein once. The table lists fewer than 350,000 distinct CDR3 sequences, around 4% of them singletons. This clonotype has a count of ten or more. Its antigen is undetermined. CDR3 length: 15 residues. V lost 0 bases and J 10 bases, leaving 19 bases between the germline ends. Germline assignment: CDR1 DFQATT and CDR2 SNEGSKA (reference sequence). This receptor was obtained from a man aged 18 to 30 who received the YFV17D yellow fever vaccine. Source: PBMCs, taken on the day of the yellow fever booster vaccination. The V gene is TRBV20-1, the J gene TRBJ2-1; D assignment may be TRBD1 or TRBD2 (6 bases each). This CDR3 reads CSARDFGGAGPEQFF. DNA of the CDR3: TGCAGTGCTAGAGATTTCGGGGGCGCGGGGCCCGAGCAGTTCTTC.